This T cell receptor (beta chain) was observed in a study of shared clonotypes between healthy human individuals. Background on the study: Three plates each covered CD4 naive and memory; CD8 naive two, CD8 memory one. Regarding the study as a whole: Despite large depth, rarefaction showed incomplete sorted-subset sequencing. Clonotypes not shared had lower generation probabilities than those common to all four donors. The genetic and exposure-history diversity represented was limited by few donors.

From germline, CDR1 is GTSNPN and CDR2 SVGIG (reference sequence). The CDR3 covers 13 residues. Deletions cut 0 bases from V and 6 bases from J, with 12 bases between. Turning to this clone: The antigen is not known.

Terminally differentiated effector memory CD45RA+ cells were excluded from the naive CD8 cells, which were CD45RO-negative and positively selected for CCR7. Assay used: immunoSEQ multiplex PCR; TCRdb lists only in-frame clones, some missing. Among about 2 million clones listed, around 96% were seen once. This TCR was recovered from a man between 18 and 35 years old in good health. Sequencing was performed on naive CD8+ T cells sorted from blood. The rearrangement joins TRBV30 to TRBJ2-7; D may be TRBD1 (6 bases). In nucleotides, the CDR3 is TGTGCCTGGAGTGTAAACAGGGATTCCGAGCAGTACTTC. Protein product: CAWSVNRDSEQYF.